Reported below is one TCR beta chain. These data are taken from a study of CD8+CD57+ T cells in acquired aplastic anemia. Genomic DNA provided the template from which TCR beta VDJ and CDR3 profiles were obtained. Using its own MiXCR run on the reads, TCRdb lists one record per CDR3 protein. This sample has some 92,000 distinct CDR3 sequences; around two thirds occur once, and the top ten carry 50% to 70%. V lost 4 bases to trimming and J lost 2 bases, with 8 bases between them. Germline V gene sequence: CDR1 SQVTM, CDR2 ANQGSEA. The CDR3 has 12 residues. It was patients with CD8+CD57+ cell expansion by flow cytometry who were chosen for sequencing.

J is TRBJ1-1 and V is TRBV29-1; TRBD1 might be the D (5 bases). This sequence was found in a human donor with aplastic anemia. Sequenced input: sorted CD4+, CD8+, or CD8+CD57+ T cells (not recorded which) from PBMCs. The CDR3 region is CSVGQSNTEAFF. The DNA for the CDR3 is TGCAGCGTTGGACAGAGTAACACTGAAGCTTTCTTT.